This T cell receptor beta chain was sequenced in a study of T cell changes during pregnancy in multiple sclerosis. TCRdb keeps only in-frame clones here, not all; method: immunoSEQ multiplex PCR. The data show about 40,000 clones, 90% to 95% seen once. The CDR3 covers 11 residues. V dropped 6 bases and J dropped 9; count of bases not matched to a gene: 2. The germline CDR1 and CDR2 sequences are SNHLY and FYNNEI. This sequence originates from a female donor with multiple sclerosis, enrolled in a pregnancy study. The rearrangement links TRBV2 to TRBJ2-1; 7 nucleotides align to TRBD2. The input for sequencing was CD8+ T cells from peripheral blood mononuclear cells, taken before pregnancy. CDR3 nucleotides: TGTGCCAGCAGCCGGGAGGCTGAGCAGTTCTTC. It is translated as CASSREAEQFF.